The rows below give T cell receptor beta chains drawn from one sample of a study of cytomegalovirus exposure and HLA in healthy donors. Sequencing was performed with immunoSEQ multiplex PCR; in TCRdb, only in-frame clones are kept and a portion is missing. In the table there are around 150,000 clones, about 79% of which are singletons. Sequenced material: PBMCs. The receptors come from a female donor in good health and CMV-seropositive. CDR3s include the opening cysteine and the closing phenylalanine or tryptophan.

J	V	CDR3
TRBJ2-3	TRBV4-1	CASSQKKSGGAHTDTQYF
TRBJ2-2	TRBV4-1	CASSQGWTWASTGELFF
TRBJ2-1	TRBV29-1	CSVISRQGSYNEQFF
TRBJ1-2	TRBV18	CASSHFGQNYGYTF
TRBJ2-1	TRBV18	CASSPPGLAMVEQFF
TRBJ2-7	TRBV19	CASSPGSYEQYF
TRBJ1-1	TRBV29-1	CSVEGDRGIIKNTEAFF
TRBJ1-2	TRBV14	CASSRTATYGYTF
TRBJ1-3	TRBV7-2	CASSQGGAGNTIYF
TRBJ1-5	TRBV6-1	CASSEDRVSGNQPQHF
TRBJ2-2	TRBV10-3	CAIRDSEREWGTGELFF
TRBJ1-1	TRBV28	CASSLPGLAEAFF
TRBJ2-4	TRBV5-4	CASSSDRVRAKNIQYF
TRBJ1-4	TRBV28	CASSELMGAGGRTNEKLFF
TRBJ2-7	TRBV30	CAWRSPQGAKYEQYF
TRBJ2-1	TRBV10-1	CAGDRGNEQFF
TRBJ2-3	TRBV5-4	CASSLGGGGITDTQYF
TRBJ1-5	TRBV5-1	CASSLDGINQPQHF
TRBJ1-3	TRBV15	CATSRPSEEGRGTIYF
TRBJ2-7	TRBV10-3	CAISDSTGSHEQYF
TRBJ2-3	TRBV10-1	CASSEGTSGSRDTQYF
TRBJ2-2	TRBV5-1	CASSPRTSGSTGELFF
TRBJ2-7	TRBV28	CATISSGYEQYF